A selection of T cell receptor beta chains follows, all from one sample in a study of shared clonotypes between healthy human individuals. The data were produced by immunoSEQ multiplex PCR, yet TCRdb's version contains in-frame clones alone and is incomplete. The sample contains about 2 million clones, 95% of which appear only once. The sample taken for sequencing was naive CD4+ T cells sorted from blood. The receptor set was obtained from a man aged 18 to 29 in good health. The CDR3 runs from the conserved cysteine through the conserved F or W. A clone size is listed for some rows: how often the clone was seen (once, few, many), or a class if it is expanded.

abundance | j_gene | v_gene | CDR3aa
- | TRBJ2-1 | TRBV30 | CAWSGPGVEQFF
once | TRBJ1-1 | TRBV30 | CAWSGDQGPRIF
- | TRBJ2-2 | TRBV7-2 | CASSPDLRGTGELFF
- | TRBJ2-1 | TRBV5-1 | CASSLAGLAPNEQFF
- | TRBJ2-7 | TRBV4-1 | CASSQSQSSSYEQYF
- | TRBJ2-5 | TRBV7-9 | CASSSRALEETQYF
- | TRBJ2-1 | TRBV18 | CASSPGLAINEQFF
- | TRBJ2-7 | TRBV10-3 | CAISAGGGPKPDF
- | TRBJ1-2 | TRBV28 | CASKKTGTGGVSVIGYTF
- | TRBJ2-2 | TRBV6-6 | CASSNTGIVNTGELFF
- | TRBJ1-6 | TRBV7-9 | CASNRDNSPLHF
- | TRBJ2-5 | TRBV15 | CATSRDTGGFETQYF
- | TRBJ1-2 | TRBV25-1 | CASSGAGTENYGYTF
- | TRBJ2-7 | TRBV18 | CASSPPSRATYEQYF
few | TRBJ2-1 | TRBV19 | CASSIGGGTFSYNEQFF
once | TRBJ2-7 | TRBV9 | CASSVGPTGGGYEQYF
- | TRBJ2-7 | TRBV6-5 | CASSLNGILSYEQYF
- | TRBJ1-4 | TRBV6-5 | CASSWAGTSTNEKLFF
- | TRBJ1-4 | TRBV11-2 | CASSLVGGQVF
- | TRBJ2-3 | TRBV6-6 | CASGYTDTQYF
- | TRBJ2-7 | TRBV5-4 | CASSLWGQGGEQYF
- | TRBJ2-3 | TRBV5-1 | CASSSRTSGPTDTQYF
- | TRBJ2-3 | TRBV7-7 | CASSSGTGVTDTQYF
- | TRBJ2-5 | TRBV5-1 | CASSFLVGETQYF
- | TRBJ2-2 | TRBV7-2 | CASSLGQIAGELFF
- | TRBJ1-3 | TRBV10-3 | CAIRESGSGNTIYF
- | TRBJ2-1 | TRBV5-4 | CASSLGQGSYNEQFF
- | TRBJ1-6 | TRBV5-1 | CASTDSWSSYNSPLHF
- | TRBJ1-2 | TRBV15 | CATSRDAGNYGYTF
- | TRBJ2-2 | TRBV27 | CASSQDRAPNTGELFF
- | TRBJ1-2 | TRBV29-1 | CSVDRGDYGYTF
- | TRBJ2-7 | TRBV9 | CASSGQGIYEQYF
- | TRBJ1-3 | TRBV30 | CAWSPGQGSGNTIYF
- | TRBJ2-7 | TRBV28 | CASSLPGHSAYEQYF
- | TRBJ2-3 | TRBV6-5 | CASSNTDTQYF
- | TRBJ1-1 | TRBV10-1 | CASSERGQVEAFF